The 12 T cell receptor beta chains listed next were all sequenced from one sample in a study of cytomegalovirus exposure and HLA in healthy donors. The PCR was carried out with 60 Vbeta primers and 13 Jbeta primers. The data were produced by immunoSEQ multiplex PCR, yet TCRdb's version contains in-frame clones alone and is incomplete. The sample consists of about 140,000 clones, around 57% of them appearing once. Sequencing was performed on PBMCs. These receptor sequences come from a male donor in good health and CMV-seronegative.

The rearrangement joins TRBV11-2 to TRBJ2-7, with 8 bases identical to TRBD1. CDR1 is SGHAT, CDR2 FQNNGV, per germline. CDR3 length equals 15 residues. The V segment lost 0 bases and the J segment 6 bases; nucleotides outside the gene matches: 7. CDR3 bases: TGTGCCAGCAGCTTAGATTACGGACAGGGATCCGAGCAGTACTTC. It yields the protein CASSLDYGQGSEQYF.

The chain carries TRBV19 and TRBJ2-3; the D gene is possibly TRBD1 (5 bases). Germline V gives CDR1 LNHDA, CDR2 SQIVND (reference sequence). This CDR3 contains 15 residues. The V end was cut by 6 bases, the J end by 4 bases, with 17 bases between. As DNA, the CDR3 is TGTGCCAGTAGCAACCAGGGAACGCACGCAGATACGCAGTATTTT. This sequence encodes CASSNQGTHADTQYF.

This clone was observed a handful of times. The chain carries TRBV28 and TRBJ1-5; 7 bases align to TRBD1. Unmatched junction bases numbered 10, after V lost 3 bases and J lost 5 bases. Germline lookup yields CDR1 MDHEN and CDR2 SYDVKM. CDR3 length: 16 amino acids. The CDR3 is CASSLEYRGLDQPQHF. CDR3 in DNA: TGTGCCAGCAGTTTGGAATACAGGGGCTTGGATCAGCCCCAGCATTTT.

V usage is TRBV5-1 and J usage is TRBJ2-2; D remains ambiguous. The CDR3 consists of 15 residues. Looked up from germline, CDR1 is SGHRS and CDR2 is YFSETQ. V lost 0 bases to trimming and J lost 4 bases, with 10 bases between them. CDR3 region: CASSLGALGTGELFF. The CDR3 DNA sequence: TGCGCCAGCAGCTTGGGGGCGCTGGGCACCGGGGAGCTGTTTTTT.

This chain connects TRBV5-6 to TRBJ2-5; D remains unclear. This CDR3 has 11 residues. V lost 3 bases, J lost 5 bases, and 5 bases lay in between. Per germline, CDR1 SGHDT and CDR2 YYEEEE. CDR3 in DNA: TGTGCCAGCAGCTCAGCGGAGACCCAGTACTTC. Its translation: CASSSAETQYF.

The chain is built from TRBV6-5 and TRBJ2-5, with D possibly being TRBD1 (5 bases). The CDR3 sequence is 13 residues long. V was shortened by 7 bases and J by 5 bases, with 14 bases between the two germline ends. The germline V gene has CDR1 MNHEY and CDR2 SVGAGI. CDR3 coding DNA: TGTGCCAGCAAGCAGGACAACGAGGAGACCCAGTACTTC. It codes for CASKQDNEETQYF.

Written as DNA, the CDR3 is TGCGCCAGCAGCTTGACAGGGGCGGGAGAAAAACTGTTTTTT. Amino acid sequence: CASSLTGAGEKLFF. The V call is TRBV5-1, the J call TRBJ1-4, with 7 bases lining up with TRBD1. The V gene end was trimmed by 1 base and the J gene end by 8 bases; junction bases not matched to a gene: 5. CDR1 is SGHRS, CDR2 YFSETQ, per germline. The CDR3 spans 14 residues.

Regarding this clone: Mismatch with germline at one junction end may stem from a read error. This chain links TRBV7-9 with TRBJ2-5, with D possibly TRBD1 on 6 matching bases. This CDR3 contains 16 residues. Germline lookup yields CDR1 SEHNR and CDR2 FQNEAQ (reference sequence). CDR3 region: CASSLAEQGAAETQYF. The CDR3, as DNA: TGTGCCAGCAGCCTAGCCGAACAGGGAGCGGCAGAGACCCAGTACTTC.

The J gene is TRBJ1-2, the V gene TRBV28; D is undetermined. V dropped 4 bases and J dropped 4 bases, with 19 bases sitting between them. CDR1 MDHEN and CDR2 SYDVKM come from the germline V gene. This CDR3 has 16 residues. The CDR3 DNA reads as TGTGCCAGCAGTTCCGCTTCAGGTCGTTTGCGCTATGGCTACACCTTC. Its translation: CASSSASGRLRYGYTF.

This clone was observed many times. The CDR3 DNA follows: TGTGCCAGCACGAGATTCACAACTGGAGCCTCTGGAAACACCATATATTTT. It encodes CASTRFTTGASGNTIYF. This rearrangement joins TRBV13 to TRBJ1-3; D unresolved. The CDR3 has 17 amino acids. V lost 7 bases and J 0 bases, leaving 19 bases between the germline ends. Germline-derived CDR1 and CDR2 are PRHDT and FYEKMQ (reference sequence).

This clone has more than one count but fewer than ten. J is TRBJ1-4 and V is TRBV5-8; 7 nucleotides agree with TRBD1. The CDR3 runs to 14 residues. CDR1 is SGHTS and CDR2 is YDEGEE in the germline V gene. V shed 1 base, J shed 3 bases, and the junction held 0 bases outside the gene matches. This chain's CDR3 is CASSLTGANEKLFF. CDR3 DNA sequence: TGTGCCAGCAGCTTGACAGGGGCTAATGAAAAACTGTTTTTT.

The chain carries TRBV19 and TRBJ2-5; 8 bases fit TRBD2. Germline V lookup: CDR1 LNHDA, CDR2 SQIVND (reference sequence). The ends lost 8 bases at V and 0 bases at J; junction bases unmatched: 2. This CDR3 is 13 amino acids long. The CDR3 DNA sequence: TGTGCCAGTCGGACTAGCCACCAAGAGACCCAGTACTTC. Amino acids: CASRTSHQETQYF.